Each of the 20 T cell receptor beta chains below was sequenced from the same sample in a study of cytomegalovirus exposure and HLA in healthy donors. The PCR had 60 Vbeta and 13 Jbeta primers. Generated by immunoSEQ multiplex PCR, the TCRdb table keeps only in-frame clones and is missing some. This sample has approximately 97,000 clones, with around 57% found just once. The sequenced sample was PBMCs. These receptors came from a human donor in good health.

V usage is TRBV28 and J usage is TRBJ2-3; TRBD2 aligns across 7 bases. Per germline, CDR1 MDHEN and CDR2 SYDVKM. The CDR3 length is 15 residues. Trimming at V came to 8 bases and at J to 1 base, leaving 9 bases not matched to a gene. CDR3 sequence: CASREGGRGTDTQYF. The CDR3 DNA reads TGTGCCAGCCGAGAGGGAGGGCGAGGCACAGATACGCAGTATTTT.

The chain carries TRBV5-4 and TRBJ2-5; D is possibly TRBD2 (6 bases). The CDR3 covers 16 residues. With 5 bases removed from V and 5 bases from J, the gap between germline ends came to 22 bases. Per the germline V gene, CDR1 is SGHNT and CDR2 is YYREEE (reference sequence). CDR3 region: CASSYTGLVRGETQYF. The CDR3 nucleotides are TGTGCCAGCAGTTATACTGGACTCGTCCGGGGGGAGACCCAGTACTTC. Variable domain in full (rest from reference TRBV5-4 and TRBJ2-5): ETGVTQSPTHLIKTRGQQVTLRCSSQSGHNTVSWYQQALGQGPQFIFQYYREEENGRGNFPPRFSGLQFPNYSSELNVNALELDDSALYLCASSYTGLVRGETQYFGPGTRLLVL.

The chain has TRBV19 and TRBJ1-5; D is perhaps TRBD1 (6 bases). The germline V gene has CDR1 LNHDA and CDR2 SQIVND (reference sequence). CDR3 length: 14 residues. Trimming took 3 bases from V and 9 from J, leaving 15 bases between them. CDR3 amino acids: CASSILDSWRPQHF. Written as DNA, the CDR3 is TGTGCCAGTAGTATTCTGGACAGTTGGCGGCCCCAGCATTTT. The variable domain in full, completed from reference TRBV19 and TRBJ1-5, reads DGGITQSPKYLFRKEGQNVTLSCEQNLNHDAMYWYRQDPGQGLRLIYYSQIVNDFQKGDIAEGYSVSREKKESFPLTVTSAQKNPTAFYLCASSILDSWRPQHFGDGTRLSIL.

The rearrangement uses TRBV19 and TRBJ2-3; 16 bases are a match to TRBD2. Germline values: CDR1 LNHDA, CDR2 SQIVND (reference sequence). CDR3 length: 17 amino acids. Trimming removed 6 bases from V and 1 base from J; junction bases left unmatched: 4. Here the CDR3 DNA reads TGTGCCAGTAGGAAGGGACTAGCGGGAGGGGGCACAGATACGCAGTATTTT. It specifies CASRKGLAGGGTDTQYF.

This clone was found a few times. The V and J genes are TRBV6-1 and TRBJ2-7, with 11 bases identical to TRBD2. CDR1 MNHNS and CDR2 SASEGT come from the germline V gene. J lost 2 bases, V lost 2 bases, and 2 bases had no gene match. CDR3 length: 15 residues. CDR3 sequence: CASSETSGGPYEQYF. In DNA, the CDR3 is TGTGCCAGCAGTGAAACTAGCGGGGGTCCCTACGAGCAGTACTTC.

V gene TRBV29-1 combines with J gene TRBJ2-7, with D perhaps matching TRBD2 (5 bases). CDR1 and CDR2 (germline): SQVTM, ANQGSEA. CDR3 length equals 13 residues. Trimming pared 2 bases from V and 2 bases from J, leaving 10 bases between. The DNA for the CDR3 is TGCAGCGTTGAAACCGGGGAGACCTACGAGCAGTACTTC. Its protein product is CSVETGETYEQYF.

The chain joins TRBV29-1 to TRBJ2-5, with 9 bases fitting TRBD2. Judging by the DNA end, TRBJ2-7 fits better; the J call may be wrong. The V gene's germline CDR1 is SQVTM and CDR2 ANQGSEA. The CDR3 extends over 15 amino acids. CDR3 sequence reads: CSVGSGSSNPYEQYF. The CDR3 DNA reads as TGCAGCGTAGGTAGCGGGAGTTCTAACCCCTACGAGCAGTACTTC.

CDR3 loop: CASSEYGGYTF. The CDR3 nucleotides read TGTGCCAGCAGTGAATACGGTGGCTACACCTTC. This chain links TRBV25-1 with TRBJ1-2; no definite D call. V gave up 0 bases and J gave up 7 bases, with 3 bases separating them. This CDR3 region has 11 residues. Germline V gene sequence: CDR1 MGHDK, CDR2 SYGVNS.

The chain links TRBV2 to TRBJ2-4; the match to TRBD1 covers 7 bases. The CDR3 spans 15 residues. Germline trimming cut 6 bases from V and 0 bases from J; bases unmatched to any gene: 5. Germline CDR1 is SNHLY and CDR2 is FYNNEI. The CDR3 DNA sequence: TGTGCCAGCAGCGCTAGGGGGCTAGCCAAAAACATTCAGTACTTC. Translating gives CASSARGLAKNIQYF.

The CDR3 bases are TGTGCCAGCAGCTTGGGTCTAGCGGGAGGGGAGCAGTTCTTC. Translated: CASSLGLAGGEQFF. The rearrangement joins TRBV5-4 to TRBJ2-1, with 12 bases fitting TRBD2. Trimming removed 0 bases from V and 10 bases from J; junction bases left unmatched: 2. From germline, CDR1 is SGHNT and CDR2 YYREEE (reference sequence). The CDR3 has 14 amino acids.

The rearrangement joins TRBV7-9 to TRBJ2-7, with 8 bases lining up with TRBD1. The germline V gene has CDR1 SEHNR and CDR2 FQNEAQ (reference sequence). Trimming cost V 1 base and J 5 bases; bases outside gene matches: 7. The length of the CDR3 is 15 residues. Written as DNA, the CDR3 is TGTGCCAGCAGCTTAGTACGGACAGGGCTTAACGAGCAGTACTTC. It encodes CASSLVRTGLNEQYF.

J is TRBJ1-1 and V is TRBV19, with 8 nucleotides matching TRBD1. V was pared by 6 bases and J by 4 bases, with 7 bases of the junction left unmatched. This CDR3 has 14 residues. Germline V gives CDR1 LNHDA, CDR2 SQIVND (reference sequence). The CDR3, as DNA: TGTGCCAGTAGCCCGACAGGGGCTACCACTGAAGCTTTCTTT. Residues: CASSPTGATTEAFF.

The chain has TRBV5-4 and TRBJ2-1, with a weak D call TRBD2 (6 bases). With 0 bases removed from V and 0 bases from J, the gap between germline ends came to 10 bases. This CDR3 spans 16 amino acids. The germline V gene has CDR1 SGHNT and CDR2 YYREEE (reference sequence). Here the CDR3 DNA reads TGTGCCAGCAGCTTGGAAGGAGGGAGCTCCTACAATGAGCAGTTCTTC. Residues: CASSLEGGSSYNEQFF.

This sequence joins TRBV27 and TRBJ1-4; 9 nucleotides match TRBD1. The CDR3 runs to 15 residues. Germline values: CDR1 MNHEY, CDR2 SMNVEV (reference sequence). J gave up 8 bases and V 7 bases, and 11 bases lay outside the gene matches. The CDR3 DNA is TGTGCCAGCAAGACACAGGGGGCACTTCGGGAAAAACTGTTTTTT. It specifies CASKTQGALREKLFF.

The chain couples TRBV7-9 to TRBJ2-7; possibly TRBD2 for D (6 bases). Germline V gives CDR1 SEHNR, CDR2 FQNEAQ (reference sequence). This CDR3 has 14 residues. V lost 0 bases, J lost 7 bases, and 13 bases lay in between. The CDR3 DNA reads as TGTGCCAGCAGCTTAGCGGGAGGATTGAGGGAGCAGTACTTC. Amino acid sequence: CASSLAGGLREQYF.

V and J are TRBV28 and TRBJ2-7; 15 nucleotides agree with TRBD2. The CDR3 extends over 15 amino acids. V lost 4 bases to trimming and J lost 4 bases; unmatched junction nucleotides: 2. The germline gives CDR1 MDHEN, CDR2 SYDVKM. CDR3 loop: CASSSGTSGGYEQYF. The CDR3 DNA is TGTGCCAGCAGTTCCGGGACTAGCGGGGGGTACGAGCAGTACTTC.

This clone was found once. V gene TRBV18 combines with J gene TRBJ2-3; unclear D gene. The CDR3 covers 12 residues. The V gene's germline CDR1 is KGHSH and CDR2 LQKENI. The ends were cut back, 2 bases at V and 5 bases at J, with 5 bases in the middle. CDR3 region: CASSPFQDTQYF. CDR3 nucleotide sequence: TGTGCCAGCTCACCATTTCAAGATACGCAGTATTTT.

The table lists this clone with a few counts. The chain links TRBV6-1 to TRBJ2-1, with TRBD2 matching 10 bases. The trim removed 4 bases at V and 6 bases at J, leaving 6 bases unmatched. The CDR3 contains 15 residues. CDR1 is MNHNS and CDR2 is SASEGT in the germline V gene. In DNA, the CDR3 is TGTGCCAGCAGTGTTCCTAGCGGGAGAAGCAATGAGCAGTTCTTC. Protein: CASSVPSGRSNEQFF.

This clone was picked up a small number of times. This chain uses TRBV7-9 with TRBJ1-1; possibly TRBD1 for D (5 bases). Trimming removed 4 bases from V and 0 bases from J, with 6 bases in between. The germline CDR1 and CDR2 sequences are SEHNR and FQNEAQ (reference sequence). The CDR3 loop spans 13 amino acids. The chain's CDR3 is CASSSTVNTEAFF. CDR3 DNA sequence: TGTGCCAGCAGCTCGACAGTGAACACTGAAGCTTTCTTT.

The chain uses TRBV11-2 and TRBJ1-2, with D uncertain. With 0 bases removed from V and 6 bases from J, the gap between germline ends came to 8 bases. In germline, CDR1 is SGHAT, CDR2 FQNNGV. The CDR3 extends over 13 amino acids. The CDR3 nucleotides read TGTGCCAGCAGCTTAGACCCGAGCGATGGCTACACCTTC. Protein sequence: CASSLDPSDGYTF.